This T cell receptor (beta chain) was profiled in a study of neoadjuvant anti-PD-1 for oral cavity cancer. Repertoires were generated with immunoSEQ multiplex PCR, while TCRdb's copy carries only in-frame clones and drops some. The data contain around 15,000 clones, less than 70% of them singletons. In this sample, this clone turned up a few times. The CDR3 has 14 residues. Germline V lookup: CDR1 MNHNS, CDR2 SASEGT. The V gene end was trimmed by 7 bases and the J gene end by 3 bases; junction bases not matched to a gene: 3. Patients were newly diagnosed with stage II-IVA oral cavity squamous cell carcinoma without prior systemic or radiation treatment. These oral cavity squamous cell carcinomas were HPV-negative and locally advanced. No culture or expansion preceded analysis of these blood cells.

The source of this sequence is a person aged 40 to 85 with oral cavity squamous cell carcinoma. The genes are TRBV6-1 and TRBJ2-7, with 13 positions matching TRBD2. The sample here was PBMCs, taken before nivolumab (anti-PD-1) treatment. The CDR3 bases are TGTGCCAGCACCTGGACTAGCGGGAGCTACGAGCAGTACTTC. It encodes CASTWTSGSYEQYF.